This TCR beta chain came from a study of T cell changes during pregnancy in multiple sclerosis. This clone was recorded a few times. The CDR3 spans 14 residues. V was clipped by 0 bases and J by 6 bases, with 14 bases between them. The germline V gene has CDR1 GTSNPN and CDR2 SVGIG (reference sequence). The repertoire was sequenced with immunoSEQ multiplex PCR; TCRdb's copy has only in-frame clones and lacks some. Of about 76,000 clones in the sample, 94% are singletons; the top ten hold 0.58%. J is TRBJ1-1 and V is TRBV30; D perhaps matches TRBD1 (5 bases). The source was peripheral blood, collected in the third trimester of pregnancy. The receptor was isolated from a female donor with multiple sclerosis, enrolled in a pregnancy study. The CDR3 DNA follows: TGTGCCTGGAGTGTACCGGGGCCGGGGGCTGAAGCTTTCTTT. Protein product: CAWSVPGPGAEAFF.